The 27 T cell receptor beta chains in this list originate from one sample, sequenced in a study of T cell repertoires in cytomegalovirus infection. TCRdb re-analysed the reads in MiXCR, keeping a single row per CDR3 protein. The sample shows about 770,000 distinct CDR3 sequences, approximately 32% of them seen only once. No antigen has been assigned to these receptors. The source material was cultured CD8+ T cells from PBMCs, sampled from culture after CMV antigen stimulation. All receptors derive from a human donor in good health (CMV status not recorded). Some clones in this sample may be carry-over from other donors' samples.

The chain joins TRBV2 to TRBJ2-2; weak D call: TRBD2 (6 bases). The length of the CDR3 is 14 residues. Germline loops: CDR1 SNHLY, CDR2 FYNNEI. Between the trimmed V and J ends, which lost 3 bases and 3 bases, there was a span of 8 bases. CDR3 amino acids: CASSDERDTGELFF. The CDR3 region has the DNA TGTGCCAGCAGTGACGAGCGGGACACCGGGGAGCTGTTTTTT.

This clonotype was picked up a small number of times. The chain employs TRBV5-5 and TRBJ1-5; the D is unclear. V lost 6 bases and J 5 bases, leaving 21 bases between the germline ends. Germline-derived CDR1 and CDR2 are SGHKS and YYEKEE (reference sequence). This CDR3 contains 16 residues. CDR3 in DNA: TGTGCCAGCAACCCCACCTGGCGCGACACCGATCAGCCCCAGCATTTT. Amino acid sequence: CASNPTWRDTDQPQHF.

This clonotype was recorded at least ten times. The chain employs TRBV28 and TRBJ1-5; D gene unclear. Germline values: CDR1 MDHEN, CDR2 SYDVKM. The germline V and J ends were trimmed by 5 bases and 3 bases, with 17 bases remaining between them. The CDR3 length is 16 residues. The CDR3 loop reads CASSRIEFLLNQPQHF. DNA for the CDR3: TGTGCCAGCAGTCGCATCGAATTTTTGCTCAATCAGCCCCAGCATTTT.

The CDR3 here is CASSPRGTGLNTEAFF. In nucleotides, the CDR3 is TGTGCCAGCAGCCCCAGGGGGACAGGTCTAAACACTGAAGCTTTCTTT. The V and J genes are TRBV7-9 and TRBJ1-1; 8 bases are a match to TRBD1. Germline lookup yields CDR1 SEHNR and CDR2 FQNEAQ (reference sequence). V gave up 5 bases and J gave up 2 bases; unmatched junction bases: 10. This CDR3 comprises 16 residues.

The chain links TRBV7-9 to TRBJ2-3, with no clear D. V lost 7 bases and J lost 0, with 14 bases in between. The CDR3 consists of 15 residues. From germline, CDR1 is SEHNR and CDR2 FQNEAQ (reference sequence). The CDR3 here is CASTLPRASTDTQYF. DNA for the CDR3: TGTGCCAGCACCCTTCCCCGTGCTAGCACAGATACGCAGTATTTT.

The sample holds a few counts of this clonotype. V and J are TRBV6-2 or TRBV6-3 and TRBJ2-7; the D gene is possibly TRBD1 (5 bases). The CDR3 has 12 residues. V gave up 7 bases and J gave up 7 bases, with 14 bases separating them. The germline gives CDR1 MNHEY, CDR2 SVGEGT. This CDR3 is CASKAGSREQYF. In DNA, the CDR3 is TGTGCCAGCAAGGCAGGGTCGAGGGAGCAGTACTTC.

V gene TRBV7-8 combines with J gene TRBJ1-1, with a weak D call TRBD1 (5 bases). The CDR3 loop spans 14 amino acids. With 6 bases removed from V and 0 bases from J, the gap between germline ends came to 11 bases. Germline-derived CDR1 and CDR2 are SGHVS and FQNEAQ. CDR3 residues: CASRLGVMNTEAFF. In DNA form, the CDR3 reads TGTGCCAGCAGACTAGGGGTGATGAACACTGAAGCTTTCTTT.

About this clonotype itself: Germline is not matched at one junction end, which may reflect a read error. This chain uses TRBV7-2 with TRBJ2-3; D may match TRBD1 or TRBD2 (5 bases each). The germline V gene has CDR1 SGHTA and CDR2 FQGNSA. CDR3 size: 21 residues. The CDR3 nucleotides read TGTGCCAGCAGCTTAGACTCTCCGGGATCACGATTCGATTTAGCCACAGGTACGCAGTATTTT. This sequence encodes CASSLDSPGSRFDLATGTQYF.

This clonotype occurred a few times. The CDR3 loop reads CASSYSKMGAYGYTF. CDR3 bases: TGTGCCAGCAGTTACTCGAAAATGGGGGCCTATGGCTACACCTTC. The chain recombines TRBV6-2 or TRBV6-3 with TRBJ1-2; D may be TRBD1 (6 bases). Trimming pared 0 bases from V and 4 bases from J, leaving 12 bases between. CDR3 length equals 15 residues. CDR1 is MNHEY, CDR2 SVGEGT, per germline.

This clonotype was seen more than once but under ten times. The chain uses TRBV4-2 and TRBJ2-1, with TRBD2 matching over 10 bases. CDR1 and CDR2 (germline): LGHNA, YNFKEQ. The CDR3 spans 16 residues. After removal of 0 bases from V and 5 bases from J, the junction contained 4 bases not matched to a gene. The CDR3 sequence: CASSQEASGGNNEQFF. The DNA of the CDR3 is TGTGCCAGCAGCCAAGAGGCTAGCGGGGGTAACAATGAGCAGTTCTTC.

The chain carries TRBV27 and TRBJ2-3, with 8 bases aligning to TRBD1. Germline V gives CDR1 MNHEY, CDR2 SMNVEV (reference sequence). The V and J ends lost 3 bases and 4 bases, in that order; junction bases with no gene match: 3. The CDR3 loop spans 14 amino acids. CDR3 DNA sequence: TGTGCCAGCAGTTTGTCGACAGGGGCAGATACGCAGTATTTT. Its protein is CASSLSTGADTQYF.

The chain employs TRBV6-5 and TRBJ1-2; D might be TRBD1 (6 bases). The germline V gene encodes CDR1 MNHEY and CDR2 SVGAGI. This CDR3 is built from 14 residues. The ends were cut back, 4 bases at V and 4 bases at J, with 13 bases in the middle. CDR3 in amino acids: CASSSIDRSYGYTF. CDR3 bases: TGTGCCAGCAGTTCCATCGACAGGAGCTATGGCTACACCTTC.

The chain uses TRBV4-2 and TRBJ2-5, with TRBD1 matching 7 bases. V lost 0 bases and J lost 5; bases outside the gene matches: 9. The CDR3 totals 16 residues. Looked up from germline, CDR1 is LGHNA and CDR2 is YNFKEQ. The CDR3 region is CASSQDQGRGYETQYF. In nucleotides, the CDR3 is TGTGCCAGCAGCCAAGATCAGGGCAGGGGGTACGAGACCCAGTACTTC.

This clonotype has at least ten counts. V is TRBV12-3 or TRBV12-4 and J is TRBJ1-1, with D unclear. The V end was cut by 3 bases, the J end by 4 bases, with 12 bases between. CDR3 size: 14 residues. CDR3 nucleotides: TGTGCCAGCAGTTTCGGTACTGGGTTCACTGAAGCTTTCTTT. Amino acid sequence: CASSFGTGFTEAFF.

The rearrangement links TRBV19 to TRBJ1-4, with a tentative D call TRBD1 (6 bases). Trimming removed 6 bases at V and 6 bases at J, with 14 bases between. Germline assignment: CDR1 LNHDA and CDR2 SQIVND (reference sequence). This CDR3 has 14 amino acids. DNA of the CDR3: TGTGCCAGTAGCAACAGGGTAGTGGATGAAAAACTGTTTTTT. Its translation is CASSNRVVDEKLFF.

This clonotype was seen a handful of times. The chain employs TRBV27 and TRBJ2-2, with D unresolved. CDR1 and CDR2 (germline): MNHEY, SMNVEV (reference sequence). The CDR3 sequence is 11 residues long. The germline V and J ends were trimmed by 1 base and 7 bases, with 1 base remaining between them. The CDR3: CASSLFGELFF. DNA for the CDR3: TGTGCCAGCAGTTTATTCGGGGAGCTGTTTTTT.

A remark on this clonotype: Compared with germline, one end of the junction differs, possibly owing to a read error. The CDR3 bases are TGCGCCAGCAGCCAAGGACAGGTCAATAATGAAAAACCGTTTTTT. It encodes CASSQGQVNNEKPFF. The rearrangement uses TRBV4-3 and TRBJ1-4, with D possibly being TRBD1 (6 bases). The CDR3 length is 15 residues. CDR1 LGHNA and CDR2 YSLEER come from the germline V gene.

This chain connects TRBV20-1 to TRBJ2-2; perhaps D is TRBD1 or TRBD2 (5 bases each). CDR3 size: 15 residues. Germline V gene lookup returns CDR1 DFQATT and CDR2 SNEGSKA (reference sequence). Trimming shortened V by 0 bases and J by 6 bases, and 14 bases separated the two germline ends. CDR3 protein: CSARDSWGGPGELFF. For the CDR3, the DNA is TGCAGTGCTAGAGATAGTTGGGGCGGGCCCGGGGAGCTGTTTTTT.

The V and J genes are TRBV7-9 and TRBJ1-2, with 7 bases matching TRBD1. The CDR3 runs 14 residues. J was trimmed by 8 bases and V by 5 bases; bases with no gene match: 11. Germline V gene data show CDR1 as SEHNR and CDR2 as FQNEAQ (reference sequence). DNA for the CDR3: TGTGCCAGCAGCAACCGGGACAGACTACGCGGCTACACCTTC. Amino acids: CASSNRDRLRGYTF.

The genes are TRBV28 and TRBJ2-1; possibly TRBD1 for D (6 bases). CDR1 is MDHEN and CDR2 is SYDVKM in the germline V gene. This CDR3 comprises 14 residues. Trimming left V 8 bases short and J 2 bases short, with 13 bases between. The CDR3 DNA follows: TGTGCCAGCCGTGAGGGGACAACCTACAATGAGCAGTTCTTC. Encoded protein: CASREGTTYNEQFF. Filled out from reference TRBV28 and TRBJ2-1, the complete variable domain reads DVKVTQSSRYLVKRTGEKVFLECVQDMDHENMFWYRQDPGLGLRLIYFSYDVKMKEKGDIPEGYSVSREKKERFSLILESASTNQTSMYLCASREGTTYNEQFFGPGTRLTVL.

The chain combines TRBV27 with TRBJ1-2; 12 bases align to TRBD1. This CDR3 is built from 16 residues. V lost 6 bases to trimming and J lost 6 bases; unmatched junction nucleotides: 11. Germline-derived CDR1 and CDR2 are MNHEY and SMNVEV (reference sequence). For the CDR3, the DNA is TGTGCCAGCAGCCCTCCCGGGACAGGGGGCCTGAATGGCTACACCTTC. Translation gives CASSPPGTGGLNGYTF.

J is TRBJ2-1 and V is TRBV24-1; TRBD1 agrees at 7 bases. The V segment lost 3 bases and the J segment 0 bases; nucleotides outside the gene matches: 7. Germline loops: CDR1 KGHDR, CDR2 SFDVKD. The CDR3 covers 17 residues. The CDR3 is CATSDHRGEGSYNEQFF. Written as DNA, the CDR3 is TGTGCCACCAGTGATCACAGGGGTGAGGGCTCCTACAATGAGCAGTTCTTC.

This clonotype was observed a handful of times. V usage is TRBV6-6 and J usage is TRBJ2-7; 7 nucleotides align to TRBD2. The CDR3 runs to 11 residues. V dropped 7 bases and J dropped 3; count of bases not matched to a gene: 0. The germline CDR1 and CDR2 sequences are MNHNY and SVGAGI (reference sequence). CDR3 sequence (DNA): TGTGCCAGCACGGGGGGCTACGAGCAGTACGTC. Its translation: CASTGGYEQYV.

This clonotype showed up just a few times. The genes are TRBV7-9 and TRBJ1-2; D is unclear. The CDR3 spans 15 residues. V shed 1 base and J shed 4 bases, with 13 bases lying between them. Germline lookup yields CDR1 SEHNR and CDR2 FQNEAQ (reference sequence). CDR3 loop: CASSLEPISGYGYTF. Here the CDR3 DNA reads TGTGCCAGCAGCTTAGAACCCATCAGTGGCTATGGCTACACCTTC.

This clonotype was seen a single time. The chain employs TRBV6-1 and TRBJ1-5; D is undetermined. The germline gives CDR1 MNHNS, CDR2 SASEGT. Between the trimmed V and J ends, which lost 1 base and 7 bases, there was a span of 14 bases. The length of the CDR3 is 15 residues. The CDR3 loop is CASSEVQKGSQPQHF. CDR3 DNA sequence: TGTGCCAGCAGTGAAGTACAGAAGGGAAGCCAGCCCCAGCATTTT.

The V and J genes are TRBV7-6 and TRBJ1-1; D not certain. Germline V gene data show CDR1 as SGHVS and CDR2 as FNYEAQ. Trimming took off 5 bases at V and 0 bases at J, with 13 bases between the two ends. The CDR3 covers 15 residues. The CDR3 reads CASSKQSGMNTEAFF. The CDR3, as DNA: TGTGCCAGCAGCAAGCAGAGTGGAATGAACACTGAAGCTTTCTTT.

This clonotype was seen ten or more times. The CDR3 sequence is CASSIPGQGSQPQHF. DNA for the CDR3: TGTGCCAGCAGCATCCCCGGACAGGGATCTCAGCCCCAGCATTTT. The genes are TRBV7-8 and TRBJ1-5; 8 positions agree with TRBD1. CDR3 size: 15 residues. Per the germline V gene, CDR1 is SGHVS and CDR2 is FQNEAQ. With V trimmed by 5 bases and J by 6 bases, 9 bases remained unmatched. The whole variable domain, filled in from reference TRBV7-8 and TRBJ1-5, reads GAGVSQSPRYKVAKRGQDVALRCDPISGHVSLFWYQQALGQGPEFLTYFQNEAQLDKSGLPSDRFFAERPEGSVSTLKIQRTQQEDSAVYLCASSIPGQGSQPQHFGDGTRLSIL.